The rows below give T cell receptor beta chains drawn from one sample of a study of early T cells in non-severe SARS-CoV-2 infection. TCRdb recomputed calls from the 5' RACE reads with MiXCR, one row per CDR3 protein. The sample contains tens of thousands of distinct CDR3 sequences, around 4.3% of which appear only once. The sequenced material came from whole blood. Receptor source: an adult who was a healthcare worker with PCR-confirmed SARS-CoV-2 infection or an uninfected control (not recorded which). Both conserved end residues are trimmed from each CDR3.

TRBV6-5	TRBJ1-6	7	ASGSPLH
TRBV2	TRBJ2-2	11	ASSYRGAGELF
TRBV20-1	TRBJ1-2	13	SAVPGQVRGYGYT
TRBV7-9	TRBJ2-1	14	ASSLAFGGGDNEQF
TRBV29-1	TRBJ2-3	12	SVDGLSSTDTQY
TRBV28	TRBJ1-2	12	ASSLGQGTNGYT
TRBV4-2	TRBJ1-5	16	ASSHGQGAFRSNQPQH
TRBV7-9	TRBJ2-7	13	ASSSPRSRNYEQY
TRBV7-6	TRBJ2-7	13	ASSPGGGRRYEQY
TRBV27	TRBJ1-1	12	ASSRDRPNTEAF
TRBV11-2	TRBJ2-3	14	ASSPRVAGFTDTQY
TRBV30	TRBJ1-2	8	AWEHYGYT
TRBV3-1	TRBJ2-7	12	ASSQGGHTYEQY
TRBV15	TRBJ2-5	11	ATSRDRAGRSY
TRBV27	TRBJ1-2	13	ASSSHPGRNYGYT
TRBV29-1	TRBJ2-3	9	SAESGQKQY
TRBV4-3	TRBJ2-7	13	ASSQDRAVAYEQY
TRBV5-4	TRBJ2-2	14	ASSPGLATNTGELF
TRBV7-9	TRBJ2-3	12	ASSAGQAGDTQY
TRBV7-6	TRBJ2-2	15	ASSLVLGQANTGELF
TRBV29-1	TRBJ2-3	11	SVEEVAGDTQY
TRBV5-4	TRBJ2-2	13	ASSLAGTPRGELF
TRBV5-4	TRBJ2-7	11	ASSRGQTYEQY
TRBV7-2	TRBJ2-3	13	ASSERRPSTDTQY
TRBV20-1	TRBJ2-3	11	SAWYDRERTQY
TRBV7-8	TRBJ2-3	13	ASSLGSRGTDTQY
TRBV13	TRBJ1-2	10	ASSLDRVGYT
TRBV3-1	TRBJ2-2	11	ASSHFGAGELF
TRBV24-1	TRBJ1-5	11	ATGQQGNQPQH
TRBV7-3	TRBJ2-1	13	ASSQWTSDYNEQF
TRBV18	TRBJ2-7	12	ASSPSSTSYEQY
TRBV9	TRBJ2-7	13	ASSVGRDSSSEQY
TRBV20-1	TRBJ2-1	12	SASRLAGDNEQF
TRBV30	TRBJ1-2	11	AYKSRQGDGYT
TRBV4-2	TRBJ2-1	13	ASSQDYAAGNEQF
TRBV19	TRBJ2-1	13	ASEDELAGDNEQF
TRBV20-1	TRBJ2-4	12	SARGGDDKNIQY
TRBV28	TRBJ2-2	12	ASSFGVITGELF
TRBV28	TRBJ2-1	11	ASSFDSYNEQF
TRBV19	TRBJ1-5	13	ATQVGLLAFQPQH
TRBV15	TRBJ2-1	9	ATSRESEQF
TRBV29-1	TRBJ2-7	14	SVEDVGQGSFYEQY
TRBV30	TRBJ2-2	11	AWSATNTGELF
TRBV10-3	TRBJ1-1	15	AISESNPRQGLTEAF
TRBV7-2	TRBJ2-1	14	ASSLLAGRSYNEQF
TRBV11-3	TRBJ2-5	11	ASSQGLQRTQY
TRBV20-1	TRBJ2-1	13	SAKSMGSSYNEQF
TRBV29-1	TRBJ2-5	11	SVDLLAGGPGY
TRBV9	TRBJ1-5	12	ASSVGAEDQPQH
TRBV20-1	TRBJ2-2	14	SARGLAGGYHGELF
TRBV7-2	TRBJ2-3	12	ASSLYRVRDTQY